Below, 18 T cell receptor beta chains from the same sample are listed, as sequenced in a study of blood T cells in healthy people across ages. A second roughly 7 to 11 cycle PCR used barcoded and J-beta primers. In TCRdb, the 5' RACE reads were re-called with MiXCR into one record per CDR3 protein. The table lists roughly 1,100,000 distinct CDR3 sequences, almost 25% of them singletons. The sample was also linked to a second study, of T cells of mothers and their children.

Sequencing input: blood. The receptor set was obtained from a girl aged 2-15 years in good health.

The chain has TRBV19 and TRBJ1-2; TRBD1 matches 9 bases. Germline CDR1 is LNHDA and CDR2 is SQIVND (reference sequence). The CDR3 has 16 amino acids. J was trimmed by 5 bases and V by 3 bases; bases with no gene match: 10. In DNA form, the CDR3 reads TGTGCCAGTAGTATGCCCGAGGACAGGGGTTTATATGGCTACACCTTC. Amino acid sequence: CASSMPEDRGLYGYTF.

V gene TRBV20-1 combines with J gene TRBJ1-2; D remains ambiguous. This CDR3 is built from 13 residues. Germline CDR1 is DFQATT and CDR2 is SNEGSKA (reference sequence). The V gene lost 0 bases and the J gene lost 4 bases, with 9 bases spanning the gap. The CDR3 DNA is TGCAGTGCTAGAGATGAAAGGGTCTATGGCTACACCTTC. Its protein product is CSARDERVYGYTF.

The rearrangement uses TRBV2 and TRBJ2-1, with D unresolved. V lost 8 bases to trimming and J lost 8 bases, with 25 bases between them. CDR1 and CDR2 (germline): SNHLY, FYNNEI. The CDR3 is 16 amino acids. CDR3 nucleotide sequence: TGTGCCAGCTCGTACGAGCCCCCGGACGTCCGGGATGAGCAGTTCTTC. Translation: CASSYEPPDVRDEQFF.

This clonotype was seen more than once but under ten times. This sequence joins TRBV9 and TRBJ2-5, with a possible D match to TRBD1 (5 bases). Trimming stripped 0 bases from V and 5 bases from J, with 17 bases between. The CDR3 runs to 16 residues. Germline V gives CDR1 SGDLS, CDR2 YYNGEE. The CDR3 sequence is CASSVAVAGFMETQYF. Here the CDR3 DNA reads TGTGCCAGCAGCGTAGCTGTGGCAGGGTTTATGGAGACCCAGTACTTC.

This clonotype was counted only a few times. The V call is TRBV5-1, the J call TRBJ1-2; the D gene is possibly TRBD1 (6 bases). Germline assignment: CDR1 SGHRS and CDR2 YFSETQ. There are 14 residues in the CDR3. V dropped 0 bases and J dropped 7 bases, with 13 bases sitting between them. The CDR3 loop is CASSLEGGSRGYTF. CDR3 sequence (DNA): TGCGCCAGCAGCTTGGAGGGGGGATCGCGTGGCTACACCTTC.

A few counts support this clonotype. The V call is TRBV28, the J call TRBJ2-5; tentatively, D is TRBD1 (5 bases). The V and J ends lost 1 base and 0 bases respectively, with 9 bases between them. Germline V gene data show CDR1 as MDHEN and CDR2 as SYDVKM. The CDR3 covers 15 residues. CDR3 sequence (DNA): TGTGCCAGCAGTTTATTATCCAGGGACCAAGAGACCCAGTACTTC. It translates to CASSLLSRDQETQYF.

This clonotype came up a few times. The chain has TRBV6-1 and TRBJ2-7; 10 bases align to TRBD1. The ends lost 4 bases at V and 1 base at J; junction bases unmatched: 4. The germline gives CDR1 MNHNS, CDR2 SASEGT. This CDR3 is 15 amino acids long. Here the CDR3 DNA reads TGTGCCAGCAGTGCCGGGACAGGGGCGTCCTACGAGCAGTACTTC. Residues: CASSAGTGASYEQYF.

V is TRBV29-1 and J is TRBJ1-2; TRBD1 is a possible D gene (6 bases). CDR3 length: 13 residues. The germline V and J ends were trimmed by 3 bases and 4 bases, with 12 bases remaining between them. Germline lookup yields CDR1 SQVTM and CDR2 ANQGSEA. In DNA, the CDR3 is TGCAGCGTTGAGTTCTGGGGGGCCTATGGCTACACCTTC. Translation: CSVEFWGAYGYTF.

This chain links TRBV7-9 with TRBJ2-5, with D uncertain. Germline lookup yields CDR1 SEHNR and CDR2 FQNEAQ (reference sequence). The V end was cut by 11 bases, the J end by 1 base, with 14 bases between. CDR3 length: 13 amino acids. CDR3 bases: TGTGCCTATTCCGCCCCTTCCCAAGAGACCCAGTACTTC. Protein: CAYSAPSQETQYF.

This chain joins TRBV20-1 and TRBJ2-1; D perhaps matches TRBD2 (6 bases). The CDR3 is made up of 15 amino acids. Trimming took 5 bases from V and 0 from J, leaving 14 bases between them. Germline V gene data show CDR1 as DFQATT and CDR2 as SNEGSKA (reference sequence). CDR3 region: CSAQRRGGSYNEQFF. The CDR3 bases are TGCAGTGCTCAGAGGCGGGGCGGCTCCTACAATGAGCAGTTCTTC.

V gene TRBV20-1 combines with J gene TRBJ1-4, with D tentatively TRBD1 (5 bases). Trimming removed 0 bases at V and 5 bases at J, with 7 bases between. The CDR3 is made up of 13 amino acids. Germline values: CDR1 DFQATT, CDR2 SNEGSKA (reference sequence). CDR3 in DNA: TGCAGTGCTAGAGAGGGGGGAAATGAAAAACTGTTTTTT. Protein product: CSAREGGNEKLFF.

This clonotype was detected a few times. CDR3: CASSRGQGSSYEQYF. The CDR3 DNA sequence: TGTGCCAGCTCCCGGGGCCAGGGGAGCTCCTACGAGCAGTACTTC. The chain carries TRBV18 and TRBJ2-7; perhaps TRBD1 as D (6 bases). The CDR3 runs to 15 residues. V lost 6 bases, J lost 0 bases, and 15 bases lay in between. Per germline, CDR1 KGHSH and CDR2 LQKENI.

This clonotype was counted a few times. At one of its ends the junction is not consistent with the germline gene, which may arise from a read error. The J gene is TRBJ2-1, the V gene TRBV7-7, with a tentative D call TRBD1 (5 bases). The CDR3 spans 13 residues. The germline CDR1 and CDR2 sequences are SSHAT and FNYEAQ (reference sequence). For the CDR3, the DNA is TGTGCTAGCAGCCAATACAGGCAGGAGGAGCAGTTCTTC. It translates to CASSQYRQEEQFF. The entire variable domain, with the rest obtained from reference TRBV7-7 and TRBJ2-1, is as follows: GAGVSQSPRYKVTKRGQDVTLRCDPISSHATLYWYQQALGQGPEFLTYFNYEAQPDKSGLPSDRFSAERPEGSISTLTIQRTEQRDSAMYRCASSQYRQEEQFFGPGTRLTVL.

Only a few counts were recorded for this clonotype. CDR3 sequence reads: CASSQSQTGPSAEAFF. CDR3 sequence (DNA): TGCGCCAGCAGCCAATCCCAGACAGGGCCCTCGGCTGAAGCTTTCTTT. The chain is built from TRBV4-3 and TRBJ1-1; the match to TRBD1 covers 7 bases. Germline CDR1 and CDR2: LGHNA and YSLEER. The CDR3 has 16 residues. V was clipped by 2 bases and J by 6 bases; unmatched bases: 12.

V gene TRBV12-3 or TRBV12-4 combines with J gene TRBJ1-3; D is unclear. The CDR3 covers 14 residues. V was pared by 6 bases and J by 4 bases, with 13 bases between. The CDR3 DNA sequence: TGTGCCAGCAGAGGATCCACCGGGGGAAACACCATATATTTT. It encodes CASRGSTGGNTIYF.

This clonotype has just a few counts. CDR3 residues: CASSTGAGANVLTF. The DNA for the CDR3 is TGTGCCAGCAGTACAGGGGCTGGGGCCAACGTCCTGACTTTC. The gene calls are TRBV6-1 and TRBJ2-6; 7 bases are a match to TRBD1. There are 14 residues in the CDR3. V lost 5 bases, J lost 2 bases, and 0 bases stayed unmatched. The V gene's germline CDR1 is MNHNS and CDR2 SASEGT.

The V and J genes are TRBV7-8 and TRBJ1-5, with TRBD1 as a possible D gene (5 bases). Germline assignment: CDR1 SGHVS and CDR2 FQNEAQ. The CDR3 is 16 amino acids. V was pared by 5 bases and J by 2 bases, with 16 bases between. CDR3 sequence (DNA): TGTGCCAGCAGCAACGGGGGAGGGGTTCGCAATCAGCCCCAGCATTTT. Encoded protein: CASSNGGGVRNQPQHF.

The gene calls are TRBV28 and TRBJ2-7; D not certain. Between the trimmed V and J ends, which lost 8 bases and 3 bases, there was a span of 8 bases. The CDR3 extends over 11 amino acids. Germline CDR1 and CDR2: MDHEN and SYDVKM. This CDR3 is CASGLHYEQYF. In DNA form, the CDR3 reads TGTGCCAGCGGCCTTCACTACGAGCAGTACTTC.